The following is a T cell receptor (beta chain) sequence with its context. Its antigen remains unidentified. These data are taken from a study of cytomegalovirus exposure and HLA in healthy donors. The germline V gene has CDR1 SGDLS and CDR2 YYNGEE. The V and J ends lost 0 bases and 1 base respectively, with 7 bases between them. This CDR3 contains 15 residues. Amplification used 60 Vbeta primers and 13 Jbeta primers. The method was immunoSEQ multiplex PCR; TCRdb's version includes in-frame clones alone and lacks a portion of them. The data show roughly 130,000 clones, about 80% seen once. Study-level results: Common viral pathogens seemed, in a later analysis, to connect with several of the most significant clusters.

The chain is built from TRBV9 and TRBJ2-2, with a weak D call TRBD1 (6 bases). The source material was PBMCs. The sequence came from a middle-aged man in good health and CMV-seronegative. This CDR3 reads CASSVAGENTGELFF. The CDR3 nucleotides read TGTGCCAGCAGCGTAGCAGGGGAGAACACCGGGGAGCTGTTTTTT.